This T cell receptor (beta chain) was captured by sequencing in a study of cytomegalovirus exposure and HLA in healthy donors. Study-wide findings and caveats: Being indistinguishable, some V segments were excluded, TRBV6-2 and TRBV6-3 among them. Earlier analysis yielded a pattern in which most TCR beta V segments were productive about 90% or about 30% of the time.

As to this clone: Its antigen is still unknown.

Samples came from healthy bone marrow donors. PCR involved 60 Vbeta and 13 Jbeta primers. Method: immunoSEQ multiplex PCR; TCRdb's copy keeps in-frame clones and lacks some. Among some 120,000 clones listed, roughly four fifths were seen once. CDR1 SGHRS and CDR2 YFSETQ come from the germline V gene. CDR3 length: 14 residues. Between the trimmed V and J ends, which lost 5 bases and 8 bases, there was a span of 17 bases. The chain couples TRBV5-1 to TRBJ2-1; D is perhaps TRBD2 (6 bases). The sample comprised PBMCs. The receptor was isolated from a man aged 30-40 years in good health and CMV-seronegative. The CDR3 sequence: CASSLGGIRDEQFF. CDR3 nucleotide sequence: TGCGCCAGCAGTTTAGGAGGGATTAGGGATGAGCAGTTCTTC.